Below are 8 T cell receptor beta chains sequenced from a single sample in a study of T cells in Graves' hyperthyroidism and ophthalmopathy. TCR beta CDR3 regions were amplified from RNA transcripts. Using the HTBI primer set, a first-round RT-PCR was run on the TCR CDR3. TCRdb called the multiplex PCR reads again in MiXCR, with one record for every CDR3 protein. In the table there are 300,000 to 400,000 distinct CDR3 sequences, 18% of which are singletons. Sequencing was carried out using blood. The receptor set was obtained from a man aged 18 to 35 with Graves' ophthalmopathy.

The CDR3 here is CASSYGPWGGGMNTEAFF. DNA for the CDR3: TGTGCCAGCAGTTACGGTCCCTGGGGGGGTGGTATGAACACTGAAGCTTTCTTT. J is TRBJ1-1 and V is TRBV6-5; possible D gene TRBD1, 5 bases. The CDR3 consists of 18 residues. Germline CDR1 reads MNHEY; CDR2 reads SVGAGI. Between the trimmed V and J ends, which lost 2 bases and 0 bases, there was a span of 19 bases.

This clonotype was counted ten times or more. The rearrangement uses TRBV6-2 or TRBV6-3 and TRBJ1-1, with 7 nucleotides matching TRBD1. V trimming: 2 bases; J trimming: 0 bases; junction bases outside the gene matches: 9. The CDR3 consists of 17 residues. Germline-derived CDR1 and CDR2 are MNHEY and SVGEGT. CDR3 in amino acids: CASSYRTGAAMNTEAFF. DNA of the CDR3: TGTGCCAGCAGTTACCGGACAGGAGCGGCCATGAACACTGAAGCTTTCTTT.

At least ten counts were recorded for this clonotype. Here the CDR3 reads CASSYSTSGGETQYF. The CDR3 DNA sequence: TGTGCCAGCAGTTACTCGACAAGTGGGGGGGAGACCCAGTACTTC. The chain has TRBV6-5 and TRBJ2-5, with a weak D call TRBD2 (6 bases). CDR1 and CDR2 (germline): MNHEY, SVGAGI. The CDR3 is made up of 15 amino acids. V was pared by 0 bases and J by 5 bases, with 13 bases between.

This clonotype was observed a handful of times. The chain employs TRBV2 and TRBJ1-1; 12 positions agree with TRBD1. Germline lookup yields CDR1 SNHLY and CDR2 FYNNEI. The CDR3 has 15 residues. The trim removed 3 bases at V and 7 bases at J, leaving 6 bases unmatched. The CDR3 DNA sequence: TGTGCCAGCAGTGAGAGCCGGGACAGGGGGCTTGAAGCTTTCTTT. Amino acid sequence: CASSESRDRGLEAFF.

This clonotype was seen more than once but under ten times. The chain uses TRBV6-1 and TRBJ2-7, with D perhaps given as TRBD1 or TRBD2 (5 bases each). The CDR3 has 14 amino acids. V dropped 5 bases and J dropped 6 bases, with 17 bases sitting between them. In germline, CDR1 is MNHNS, CDR2 SASEGT. The CDR3 reads CASSTPGREGEQYF. The CDR3 DNA reads as TGTGCCAGCAGTACACCGGGACGGGAAGGCGAGCAGTACTTC.

This clonotype appeared many times. The rearrangement links TRBV27 to TRBJ1-2; 11 positions agree with TRBD1. The CDR3 length is 15 residues. V shed 2 bases, J shed 8 bases, and the junction held 7 bases outside the gene matches. The V gene's germline CDR1 is MNHEY and CDR2 SMNVEV (reference sequence). CDR3 nucleotide sequence: TGTGCCAGCAGTTTAGATGGACAGGGGGCCCAAGGCTACACCTTC. Encoded protein: CASSLDGQGAQGYTF.

This rearrangement joins TRBV30 to TRBJ2-7, with D possibly called TRBD1 or TRBD2 (5 bases each). CDR1 and CDR2 from the germline V gene are GTSNPN and SVGIG (reference sequence). This CDR3 spans 13 amino acids. With 2 bases removed from V and 7 bases from J, the gap between germline ends came to 15 bases. The CDR3 protein is CAWSMGPGREQYF. In nucleotides, the CDR3 is TGTGCCTGGAGTATGGGACCGGGGCGGGAGCAGTACTTC.

This chain joins TRBV28 and TRBJ2-7; 9 bases align to TRBD1. CDR1 MDHEN and CDR2 SYDVKM come from the germline V gene. CDR3 size: 15 residues. V trimming: 7 bases; J trimming: 1 base; junction bases outside the gene matches: 8. The CDR3 here is CASNSPGTGSYEQYF. CDR3 sequence (DNA): TGTGCCAGCAACAGTCCCGGGACAGGGTCCTACGAGCAGTACTTC.